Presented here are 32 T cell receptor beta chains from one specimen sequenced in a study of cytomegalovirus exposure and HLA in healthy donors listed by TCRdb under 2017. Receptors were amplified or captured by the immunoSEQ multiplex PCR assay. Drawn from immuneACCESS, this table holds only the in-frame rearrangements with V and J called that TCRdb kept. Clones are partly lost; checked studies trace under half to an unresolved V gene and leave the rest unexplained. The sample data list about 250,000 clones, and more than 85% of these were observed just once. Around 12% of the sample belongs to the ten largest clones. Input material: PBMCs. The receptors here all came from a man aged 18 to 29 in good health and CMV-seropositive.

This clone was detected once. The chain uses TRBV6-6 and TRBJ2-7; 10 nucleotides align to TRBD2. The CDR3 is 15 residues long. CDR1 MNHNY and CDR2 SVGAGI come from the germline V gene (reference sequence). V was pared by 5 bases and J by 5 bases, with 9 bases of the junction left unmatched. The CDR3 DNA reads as TGTGCCAGCAGTCCTACGTGGACTAGCGGTAACGAGCAGTACTTC. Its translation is CASSPTWTSGNEQYF.

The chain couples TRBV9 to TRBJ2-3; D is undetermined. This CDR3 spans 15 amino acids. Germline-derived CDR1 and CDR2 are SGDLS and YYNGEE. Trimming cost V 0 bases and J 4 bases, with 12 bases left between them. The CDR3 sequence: CASSVAGVAPDTQYF. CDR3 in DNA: TGTGCCAGCAGCGTAGCTGGGGTAGCTCCAGATACGCAGTATTTT.

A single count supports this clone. The CDR3 DNA is TGTGCCAGCAGCTTCCGCCCTGGCTTTAGGGGTCTCGACACTGAAGCTTTCTTT. The encoded protein is CASSFRPGFRGLDTEAFF. V gene TRBV11-1 combines with J gene TRBJ1-1, with TRBD1 as a possible D gene (5 bases). The CDR3 has 18 residues. CDR1 SGHAT and CDR2 FQDESV come from the germline V gene (reference sequence). V was cut by 3 bases and J by 3 bases, with 23 bases left in between.

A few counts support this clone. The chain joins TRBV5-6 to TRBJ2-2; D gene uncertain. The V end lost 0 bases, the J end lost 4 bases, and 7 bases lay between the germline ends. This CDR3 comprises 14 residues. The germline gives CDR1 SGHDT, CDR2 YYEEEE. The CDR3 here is CASSLASATGELFF. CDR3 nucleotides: TGTGCCAGCAGCTTGGCGTCAGCCACCGGGGAGCTGTTTTTT.

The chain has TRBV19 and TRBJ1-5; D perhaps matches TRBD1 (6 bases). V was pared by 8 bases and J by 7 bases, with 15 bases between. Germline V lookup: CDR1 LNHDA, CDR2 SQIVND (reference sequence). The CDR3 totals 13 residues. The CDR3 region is CASEWGAGQPQHF. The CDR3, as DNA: TGTGCCAGTGAGTGGGGGGCGGGCCAGCCCCAGCATTTT.

The CDR3 nucleotides are TGTGCCTGGAGCGTGAGGGCAGTAACTGAAGCTTTCTTT. It codes for CAWSVRAVTEAFF. The V call is TRBV30, the J call TRBJ1-1; D unclear. V was clipped by 3 bases and J by 5 bases, with 13 bases between them. The CDR3 spans 13 residues. Germline lookup yields CDR1 GTSNPN and CDR2 SVGIG (reference sequence). The full variable domain, its missing parts supplied by reference TRBV30 and TRBJ1-1, is SQTIHQWPATLVQPVGSPLSLECTVEGTSNPNLYWYRQAAGRGLQLLFYSVGIGQISSEVPQNLSASRPQDRQFILSSKKLLLSDSGFYLCAWSVRAVTEAFFGQGTRLTVV.

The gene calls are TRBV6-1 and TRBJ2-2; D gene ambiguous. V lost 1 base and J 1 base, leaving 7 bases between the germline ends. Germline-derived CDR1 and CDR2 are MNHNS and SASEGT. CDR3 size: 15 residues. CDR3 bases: TGTGCCAGCAGTGAAGAGGGCGGGAACACCGGGGAGCTGTTTTTT. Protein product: CASSEEGGNTGELFF.

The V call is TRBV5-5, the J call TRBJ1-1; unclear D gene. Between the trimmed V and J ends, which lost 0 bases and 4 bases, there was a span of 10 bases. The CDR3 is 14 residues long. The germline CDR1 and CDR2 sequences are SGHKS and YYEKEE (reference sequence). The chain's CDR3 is CASSLAGWLTEAFF. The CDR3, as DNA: TGTGCCAGCAGCTTGGCCGGGTGGCTCACTGAAGCTTTCTTT.

This CDR3 is CASSSTETEYNYGYTF. The CDR3 nucleotides are TGCGCCAGCAGCTCCACTGAGACAGAGTATAACTATGGCTACACCTTC. This sequence joins TRBV5-1 and TRBJ1-2; D is perhaps TRBD1 (5 bases). The germline gives CDR1 SGHRS, CDR2 YFSETQ. V was shortened by 3 bases and J by 1 base, with 16 bases between the two germline ends. The CDR3 is 16 residues long.

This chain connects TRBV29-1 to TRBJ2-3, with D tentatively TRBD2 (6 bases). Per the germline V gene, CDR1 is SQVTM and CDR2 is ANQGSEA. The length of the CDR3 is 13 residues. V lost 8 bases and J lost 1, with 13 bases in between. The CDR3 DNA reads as TGCAGCCGGAGGGAGATCGGCACAGATACGCAGTATTTT. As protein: CSRREIGTDTQYF.

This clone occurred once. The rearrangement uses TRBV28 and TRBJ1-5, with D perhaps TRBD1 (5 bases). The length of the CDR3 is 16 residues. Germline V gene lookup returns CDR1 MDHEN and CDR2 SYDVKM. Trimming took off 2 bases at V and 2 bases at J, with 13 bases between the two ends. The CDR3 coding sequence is TGTGCCAGCAGTTTAGATGGGGGTTCCCGCAATCAGCCCCAGCATTTT. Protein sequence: CASSLDGGSRNQPQHF.

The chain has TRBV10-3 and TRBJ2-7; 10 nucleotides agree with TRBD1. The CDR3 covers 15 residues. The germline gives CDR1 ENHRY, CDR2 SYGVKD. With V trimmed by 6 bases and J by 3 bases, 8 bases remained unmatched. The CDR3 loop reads CAISTGQGDYYEQYF. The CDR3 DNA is TGTGCCATCAGCACAGGACAGGGGGATTACTACGAGCAGTACTTC.

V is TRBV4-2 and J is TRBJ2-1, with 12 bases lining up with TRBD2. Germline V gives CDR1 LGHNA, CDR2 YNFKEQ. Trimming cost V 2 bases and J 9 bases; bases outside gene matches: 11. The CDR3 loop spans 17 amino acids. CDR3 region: CASSQQRLAGGLGEQFF. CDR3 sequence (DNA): TGTGCCAGCAGCCAACAACGTCTAGCGGGAGGGCTCGGTGAGCAGTTCTTC.

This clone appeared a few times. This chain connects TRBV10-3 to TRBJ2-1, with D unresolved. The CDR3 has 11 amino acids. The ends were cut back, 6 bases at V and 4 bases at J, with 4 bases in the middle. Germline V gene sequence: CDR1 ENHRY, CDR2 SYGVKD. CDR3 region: CAIRQYNEQFF. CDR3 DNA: TGTGCCATCAGGCAGTACAATGAGCAGTTCTTC.

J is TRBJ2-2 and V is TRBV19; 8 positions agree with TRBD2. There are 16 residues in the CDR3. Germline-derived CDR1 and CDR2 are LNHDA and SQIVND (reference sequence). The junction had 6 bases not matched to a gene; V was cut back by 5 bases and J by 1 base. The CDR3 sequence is CASSVLAGWNTGELFF. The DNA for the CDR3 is TGTGCCAGTAGTGTCTTAGCGGGATGGAACACCGGGGAGCTGTTTTTT.

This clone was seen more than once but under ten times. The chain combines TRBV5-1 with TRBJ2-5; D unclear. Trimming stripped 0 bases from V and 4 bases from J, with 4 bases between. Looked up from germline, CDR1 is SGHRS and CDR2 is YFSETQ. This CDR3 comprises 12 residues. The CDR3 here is CASSLVRETQYF. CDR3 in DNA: TGCGCCAGCAGCTTGGTTAGAGAGACCCAGTACTTC.

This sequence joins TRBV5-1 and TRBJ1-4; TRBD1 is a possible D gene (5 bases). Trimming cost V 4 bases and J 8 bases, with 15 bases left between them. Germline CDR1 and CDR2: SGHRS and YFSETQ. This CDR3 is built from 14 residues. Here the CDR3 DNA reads TGCGCCAGCAGCCCCGGGACTTTGGAGGAAAAACTGTTTTTT. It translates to CASSPGTLEEKLFF.

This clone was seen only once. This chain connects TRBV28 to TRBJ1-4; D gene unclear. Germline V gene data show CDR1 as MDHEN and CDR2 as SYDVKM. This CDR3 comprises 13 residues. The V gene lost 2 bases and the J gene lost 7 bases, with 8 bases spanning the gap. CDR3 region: CASSLRSGEKLFF. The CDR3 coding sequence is TGTGCCAGCAGTTTACGATCTGGTGAAAAACTGTTTTTT.

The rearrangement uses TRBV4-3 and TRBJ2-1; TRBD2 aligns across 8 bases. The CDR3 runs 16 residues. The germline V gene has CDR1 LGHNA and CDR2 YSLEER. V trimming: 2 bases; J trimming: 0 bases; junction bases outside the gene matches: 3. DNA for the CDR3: TGCGCCAGCAGCCAACTAGCGGGCAGCTCCTACAATGAGCAGTTCTTC. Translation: CASSQLAGSSYNEQFF.

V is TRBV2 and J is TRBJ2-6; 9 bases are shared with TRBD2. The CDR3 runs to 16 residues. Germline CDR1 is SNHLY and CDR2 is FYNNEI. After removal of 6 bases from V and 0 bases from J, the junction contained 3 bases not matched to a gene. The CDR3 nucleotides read TGTGCCAGCAGGCTAGCGGGGATCTCTGGGGCCAACGTCCTGACTTTC. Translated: CASRLAGISGANVLTF.

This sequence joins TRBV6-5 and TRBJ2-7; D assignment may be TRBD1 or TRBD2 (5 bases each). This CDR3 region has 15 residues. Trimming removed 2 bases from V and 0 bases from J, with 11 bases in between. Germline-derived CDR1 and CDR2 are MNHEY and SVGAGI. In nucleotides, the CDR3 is TGTGCCAGCAGTTACCGGGACGCCGGCTCCTACGAGCAGTACTTC. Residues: CASSYRDAGSYEQYF.

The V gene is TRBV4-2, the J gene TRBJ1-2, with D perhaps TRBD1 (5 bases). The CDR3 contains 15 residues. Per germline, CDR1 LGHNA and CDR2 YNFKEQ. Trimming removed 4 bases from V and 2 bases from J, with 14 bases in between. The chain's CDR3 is CASSLRGGDNYGYTF. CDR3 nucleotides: TGTGCCAGCAGCCTCCGGGGGGGAGACAACTATGGCTACACCTTC.

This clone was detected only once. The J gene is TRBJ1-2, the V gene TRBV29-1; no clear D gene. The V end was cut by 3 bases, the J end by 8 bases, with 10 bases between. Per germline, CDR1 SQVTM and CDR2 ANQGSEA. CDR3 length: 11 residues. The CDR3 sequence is CSVDLGWGYTF. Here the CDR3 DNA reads TGCAGCGTTGACTTGGGTTGGGGCTACACCTTC.

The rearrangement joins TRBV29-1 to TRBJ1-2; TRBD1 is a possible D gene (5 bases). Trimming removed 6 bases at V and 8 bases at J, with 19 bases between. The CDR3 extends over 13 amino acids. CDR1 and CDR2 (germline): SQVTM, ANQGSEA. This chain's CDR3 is CSVFYQLGAGYTF. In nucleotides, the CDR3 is TGCAGCGTCTTCTATCAGCTAGGGGCAGGCTACACCTTC.

As DNA, the CDR3 is TGCAGCGTTGCGGGGACAGAGAACACTGAAGCTTTCTTT. This translates into CSVAGTENTEAFF. V and J are TRBV29-1 and TRBJ1-1; 7 bases line up with TRBD1. Germline CDR1 and CDR2: SQVTM and ANQGSEA. This CDR3 has 13 residues. With 4 bases clipped from V and 1 base from J, the junction kept 3 bases outside the gene matches.

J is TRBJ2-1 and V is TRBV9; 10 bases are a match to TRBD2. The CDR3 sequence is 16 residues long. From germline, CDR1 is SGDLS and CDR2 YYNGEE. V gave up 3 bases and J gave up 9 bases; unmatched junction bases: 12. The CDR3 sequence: CASSAPSKREGPEQFF. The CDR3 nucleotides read TGTGCCAGCAGCGCCCCCTCTAAGCGGGAGGGCCCTGAGCAGTTCTTC.

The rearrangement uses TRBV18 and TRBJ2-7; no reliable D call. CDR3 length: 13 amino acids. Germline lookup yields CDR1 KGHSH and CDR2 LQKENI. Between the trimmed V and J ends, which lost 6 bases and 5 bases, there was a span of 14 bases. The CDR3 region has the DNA TGTGCCAGCTCCTTGGCGGAATCAAACGAGCAGTACTTC. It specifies CASSLAESNEQYF.

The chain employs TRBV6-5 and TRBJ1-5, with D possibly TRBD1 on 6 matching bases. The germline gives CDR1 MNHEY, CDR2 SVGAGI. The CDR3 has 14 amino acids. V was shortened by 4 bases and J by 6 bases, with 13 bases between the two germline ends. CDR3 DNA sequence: TGTGCCAGCAGTTTACAGGGATTAGGTCAGCCCCAGCATTTT. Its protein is CASSLQGLGQPQHF.

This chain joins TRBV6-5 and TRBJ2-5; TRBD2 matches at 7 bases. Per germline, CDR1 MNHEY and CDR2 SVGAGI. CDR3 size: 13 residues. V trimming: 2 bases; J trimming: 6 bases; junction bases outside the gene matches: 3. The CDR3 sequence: CASSYAREKTQYF. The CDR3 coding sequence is TGTGCCAGCAGTTACGCGCGGGAGAAGACCCAGTACTTC.

The CDR3 DNA is TGTGCCATCATGCCAGCGGGGGCATACTATGGCTACACCTTC. Amino acid sequence: CAIMPAGAYYGYTF. This chain links TRBV10-3 with TRBJ1-2; D is possibly TRBD1 (6 bases). Germline V lookup: CDR1 ENHRY, CDR2 SYGVKD. The CDR3 length is 14 residues. The germline V and J ends were trimmed by 7 bases and 3 bases, with 15 bases remaining between them.

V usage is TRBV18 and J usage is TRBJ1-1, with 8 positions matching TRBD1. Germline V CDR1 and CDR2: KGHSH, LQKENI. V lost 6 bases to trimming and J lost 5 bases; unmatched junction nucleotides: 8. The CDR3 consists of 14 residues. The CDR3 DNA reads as TGTGCCAGCTCCCTGCAGGGGGCTCGGACTGAAGCTTTCTTT. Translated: CASSLQGARTEAFF.

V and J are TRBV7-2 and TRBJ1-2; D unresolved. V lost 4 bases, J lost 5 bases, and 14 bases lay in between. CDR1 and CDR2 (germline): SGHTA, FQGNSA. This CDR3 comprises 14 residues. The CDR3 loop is CASSSTTQIYGYTF. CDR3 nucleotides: TGTGCCAGCAGCTCCACGACACAAATTTATGGCTACACCTTC. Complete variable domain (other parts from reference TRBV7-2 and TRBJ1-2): GAGVSQSPSNKVTEKGKDVELRCDPISGHTALYWYRQSLGQGLEFLIYFQGNSAPDKSGLPSDRFSAERTGGSVSTLTIQRTQQEDSAVYLCASSSTTQIYGYTFGSGTRLTVV.